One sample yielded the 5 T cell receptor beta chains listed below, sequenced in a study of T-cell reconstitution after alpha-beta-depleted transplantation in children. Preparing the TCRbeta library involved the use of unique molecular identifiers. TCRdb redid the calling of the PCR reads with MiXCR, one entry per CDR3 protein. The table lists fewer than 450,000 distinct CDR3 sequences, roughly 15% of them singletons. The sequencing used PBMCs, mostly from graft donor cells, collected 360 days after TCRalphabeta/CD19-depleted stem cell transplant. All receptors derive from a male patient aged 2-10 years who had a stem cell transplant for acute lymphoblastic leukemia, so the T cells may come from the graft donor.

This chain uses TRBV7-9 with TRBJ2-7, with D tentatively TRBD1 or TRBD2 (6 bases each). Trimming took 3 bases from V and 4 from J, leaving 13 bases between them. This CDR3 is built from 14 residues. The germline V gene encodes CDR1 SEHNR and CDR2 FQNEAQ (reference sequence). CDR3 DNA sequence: TGTGCCAGCAGCTTGTTGGGGGGCGGGTACGAGCAGTACTTC. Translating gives CASSLLGGGYEQYF.

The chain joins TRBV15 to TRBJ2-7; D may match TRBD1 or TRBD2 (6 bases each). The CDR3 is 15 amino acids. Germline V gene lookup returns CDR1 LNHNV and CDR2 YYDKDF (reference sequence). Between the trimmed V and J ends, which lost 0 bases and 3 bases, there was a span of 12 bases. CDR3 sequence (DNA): TGTGCCACCAGCAGAGATCCGGGGGCGGGCTACGAGCAGTACTTC. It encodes CATSRDPGAGYEQYF.

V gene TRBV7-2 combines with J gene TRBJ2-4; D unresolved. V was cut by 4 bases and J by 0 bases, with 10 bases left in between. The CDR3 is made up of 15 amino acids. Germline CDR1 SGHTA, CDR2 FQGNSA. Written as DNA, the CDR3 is TGTGCCAGCAGCTCCCTCGGGTCAGCCAAAAACATTCAGTACTTC. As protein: CASSSLGSAKNIQYF.

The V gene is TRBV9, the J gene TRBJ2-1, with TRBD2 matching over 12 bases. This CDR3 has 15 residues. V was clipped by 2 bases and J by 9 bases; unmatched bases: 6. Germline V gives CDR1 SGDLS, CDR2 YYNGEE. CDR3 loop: CASSVRLAGAGEQFF. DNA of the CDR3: TGTGCCAGCAGCGTGCGACTAGCGGGAGCGGGTGAGCAGTTCTTC.

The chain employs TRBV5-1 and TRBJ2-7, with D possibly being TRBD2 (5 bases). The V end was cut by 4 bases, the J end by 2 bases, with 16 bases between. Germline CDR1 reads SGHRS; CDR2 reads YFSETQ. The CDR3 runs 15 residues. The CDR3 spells CASSPAPADPYEQYF. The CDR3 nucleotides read TGCGCCAGCAGCCCGGCCCCAGCGGACCCCTACGAGCAGTACTTC.